This T cell receptor beta chain was found in a study of cytomegalovirus exposure and HLA in healthy donors. Study context: The 100 to 150 validation repertoires used the same platform as the 666 first-cohort repertoires, a later analysis reported.

Clones were read by immunoSEQ multiplex PCR, and TCRdb kept only the in-frame ones, dropping some. The sample shows over 110,000 clones, around nine tenths of them seen only once. V lost 6 bases, J lost 5 bases, and 9 bases stayed unmatched. This CDR3 has 14 amino acids. Germline loops: CDR1 MNHEY, CDR2 SMNVEV (reference sequence). Donors came from a validation cohort of over a hundred subjects, distinct from the first 666-subject cohort. Overall study results and limits: Some TCR beta chains (164 of them) were listed as cytomegalovirus-associated.

With respect to this clone: Its antigen is still unknown.

This clonotype was sampled from a man in his late teens or twenties in good health and CMV-seropositive. The chain couples TRBV27 to TRBJ1-2; 7 bases line up with TRBD1. Input material: PBMCs. CDR3 protein: CASSQQGKGYGYTF. DNA of the CDR3: TGTGCCAGCAGCCAACAGGGGAAAGGATATGGCTACACCTTC.